Shown below are 32 T cell receptor beta chains from a single sample sequenced in a study of T cells after posttransplantation cyclophosphamide. A marrow graft followed busulfan-fludarabine conditioning, with cyclophosphamide on days +3 and +4. The repertoire was sequenced with immunoSEQ multiplex PCR; TCRdb's copy has only in-frame clones and lacks some. The sample has over 20,000 clones, about 90% seen once. Sequencing used PBMCs, obtained after allogeneic stem cell transplant with posttransplant cyclophosphamide. Receptors were obtained from a female patient between 30 and 45 years old who received an allogeneic stem cell transplant from an unrelated donor, was CMV-positive, and had no GVHD. Part of the T cell pool may stem from the graft donor.

CDR3 residues: CASSSTVYEQYF. The CDR3 region has the DNA TGTGCCAGCTCGTCGACAGTTTACGAGCAGTACTTC. V gene TRBV18 combines with J gene TRBJ2-7, with TRBD1 as a possible D gene (5 bases). V lost 6 bases to trimming and J lost 4 bases, with 10 bases between them. The length of the CDR3 is 12 residues. CDR1 is KGHSH, CDR2 LQKENI, per germline.

The chain has TRBV13 and TRBJ2-1; TRBD2 is a possible D gene (6 bases). Germline V lookup: CDR1 PRHDT, CDR2 FYEKMQ (reference sequence). The V gene lost 3 bases and the J gene lost 0 bases, with 9 bases spanning the gap. The CDR3 runs 15 residues. DNA for the CDR3: TGTGCCAGCAGCTTTTTCGGGGGCTCCTACAATGAGCAGTTCTTC. As protein: CASSFFGGSYNEQFF.

Only a few counts were recorded for this clone. The chain links TRBV5-5 to TRBJ1-4, with TRBD1 matching over 8 bases. Germline trimming cut 2 bases from V and 4 bases from J; bases unmatched to any gene: 1. CDR1 is SGHKS, CDR2 YYEKEE, per germline (reference sequence). The CDR3 runs 14 residues. The chain's CDR3 is CASSLQGVNEKLFF. The CDR3 DNA follows: TGTGCCAGCAGCTTACAGGGGGTTAATGAAAAACTGTTTTTT. The full variable domain, completed using reference TRBV5-5 and TRBJ1-4, is DAGVTQSPTHLIKTRGQQVTLRCSPISGHKSVSWYQQVLGQGPQFIFQYYEKEERGRGNFPDRFSARQFPNYSSELNVNALLLGDSALYLCASSLQGVNEKLFFGSGTQLSVL.

The chain combines TRBV5-5 with TRBJ2-2; possible D gene TRBD2, 5 bases. Trimming took off 9 bases at V and 0 bases at J, with 12 bases between the two ends. This CDR3 is built from 14 residues. Germline values: CDR1 SGHKS, CDR2 YYEKEE (reference sequence). This CDR3 reads CATARVPNTGELFF. In nucleotides, the CDR3 is TGTGCCACCGCGAGGGTTCCGAACACCGGGGAGCTGTTTTTT. The whole variable domain, remainder taken from reference TRBV5-5 and TRBJ2-2, is DAGVTQSPTHLIKTRGQQVTLRCSPISGHKSVSWYQQVLGQGPQFIFQYYEKEERGRGNFPDRFSARQFPNYSSELNVNALLLGDSALYLCATARVPNTGELFFGEGSRLTVL.

The chain couples TRBV6-4 to TRBJ2-1; 9 bases fit TRBD2. The V and J ends lost 4 bases and 1 base, in that order; junction bases with no gene match: 11. Germline V lookup: CDR1 MRHNA, CDR2 SNTAGT. The CDR3 runs 18 residues. The CDR3 loop reads CASSVRLADLRSYNEQFF. The CDR3 DNA follows: TGTGCCAGCAGTGTGAGACTAGCGGATTTGAGGTCCTACAATGAGCAGTTCTTC.

The V gene is TRBV5-4, the J gene TRBJ2-3, with D perhaps TRBD2 (6 bases). The CDR3 loop spans 15 amino acids. CDR1 is SGHNT and CDR2 is YYREEE in the germline V gene (reference sequence). The ends were cut back, 4 bases at V and 3 bases at J, with 15 bases in the middle. CDR3 in DNA: TGTGCCAGCAGCATCCCCGACGGGAGAACAGATACGCAGTATTTT. This codes for CASSIPDGRTDTQYF.

The chain's CDR3 is CASRVTGDSNQPQHF. The CDR3 nucleotides are TGTGCCAGCAGGGTGACAGGAGATAGCAATCAGCCCCAGCATTTT. The rearrangement uses TRBV6-1 and TRBJ1-5, with D possibly matching TRBD1 (6 bases). This CDR3 has 15 residues. CDR1 and CDR2 (germline): MNHNS, SASEGT. V dropped 6 bases and J dropped 0 bases, with 12 bases sitting between them.

The chain uses TRBV15 and TRBJ2-7, with 7 bases fitting TRBD1. The CDR3 length is 15 residues. CDR1 LNHNV and CDR2 YYDKDF come from the germline V gene (reference sequence). V lost 2 bases to trimming and J lost 6 bases; unmatched junction nucleotides: 10. The CDR3 DNA reads TGTGCCACCAGCAGACAGCAGGGGGTTCTTTCCGAGCAGTACTTC. This codes for CATSRQQGVLSEQYF.

The rearrangement uses TRBV28 and TRBJ2-5; D is perhaps TRBD1 (5 bases). The CDR3 extends over 17 amino acids. V lost 1 base, J lost 0 bases, and 15 bases lay in between. CDR1 MDHEN and CDR2 SYDVKM come from the germline V gene. The CDR3 reads CASSLSPWGRNQETQYF. In DNA, the CDR3 is TGTGCCAGCAGTTTATCACCTTGGGGCAGGAACCAAGAGACCCAGTACTTC.

This chain joins TRBV2 and TRBJ2-4; 7 positions match TRBD1. Trimming at V came to 10 bases and at J to 0 bases, leaving 9 bases not matched to a gene. Germline values: CDR1 SNHLY, CDR2 FYNNEI. The CDR3 runs to 15 residues. The CDR3 region has the DNA TGTGCCATCTCCCGGGACAGCTTAGCCAAAAACATTCAGTACTTC. Protein: CAISRDSLAKNIQYF.

This chain joins TRBV4-1 and TRBJ2-7, with D tentatively TRBD2 (6 bases). Germline-derived CDR1 and CDR2 are MGHRA and YSYEKL. The CDR3 contains 14 residues. V lost 4 bases to trimming and J lost 3 bases, with 13 bases between them. CDR3 bases: TGCGCCAGCAGCCCCCATATCGGGGGCTACGAGCAGTACTTC. Protein: CASSPHIGGYEQYF.

A few counts support this clone. This chain links TRBV2 with TRBJ2-7; 7 positions agree with TRBD1. CDR3 length: 13 residues. V was pared by 6 bases and J by 4 bases, with 6 bases of the junction left unmatched. The V gene's germline CDR1 is SNHLY and CDR2 FYNNEI. The CDR3 DNA is TGTGCCAGCAGGCGGACAGGCCCGTACGAGCAGTACTTC. Residues: CASRRTGPYEQYF.

In this sample, this clone turned up once. The CDR3 region has the DNA TGTGCCAGCTCGACAGTTACCTACGAGCAGTACTTC. Its protein product is CASSTVTYEQYF. The chain carries TRBV2 and TRBJ2-7, with TRBD1 as a possible D gene (5 bases). The CDR3 contains 12 residues. Germline V CDR1 and CDR2: SNHLY, FYNNEI. V was pared by 8 bases and J by 2 bases, with 10 bases between. Drawing the rest from reference TRBV2 and TRBJ2-7, the complete variable domain is EPEVTQTPSHQVTQMGQEVILRCVPISNHLYFYWYRQILGQKVEFLVSFYNNEISEKSEIFDDQFSVERPDGSNFTLKIRSTKLEDSAMYFCASSTVTYEQYFGPGTRLTVT.

Turning to this clone: One junction end disagrees with the germline gene, perhaps due to a read error. The chain combines TRBV6-5 with TRBJ2-3; a weak D match, TRBD2 (5 bases). Germline CDR1 is MNHEY and CDR2 is SVGAGI. This CDR3 contains 15 residues. This chain's CDR3 is CASSYSLVSRDTQYF. The CDR3 nucleotides are TGTGCCAGCAGTTACTCACTAGTTAGCAGAGATACGCAGTATTTT.

The gene calls are TRBV5-4 and TRBJ2-2; weak D call: TRBD2 (6 bases). The germline gives CDR1 SGHNT, CDR2 YYREEE (reference sequence). Trimming pared 2 bases from V and 0 bases from J, leaving 20 bases between. This CDR3 spans 19 amino acids. This CDR3 is CASSFFRGTETTNTGELFF. CDR3 bases: TGTGCCAGCAGCTTTTTCCGGGGGACCGAGACAACGAACACCGGGGAGCTGTTTTTT.

This chain links TRBV6-6 with TRBJ1-1; D possibly corresponds to TRBD1 (5 bases). CDR1 and CDR2 from the germline V gene are MNHNY and SVGAGI (reference sequence). The CDR3 sequence is 16 residues long. The germline V and J ends were trimmed by 6 bases and 1 base, with 18 bases remaining between them. The CDR3 nucleotides are TGTGCCAGCAGCACTAAAAGCGGGACGGAGAACACTGAAGCTTTCTTT. It is translated as CASSTKSGTENTEAFF.

The chain employs TRBV30 and TRBJ1-3; perhaps TRBD1 as D (5 bases). The CDR3 sequence is 13 residues long. Germline V gives CDR1 GTSNPN, CDR2 SVGIG (reference sequence). The ends were cut back, 1 base at V and 4 bases at J, with 8 bases in the middle. Here the CDR3 reads CAWSGGDGNTIYF. CDR3 sequence (DNA): TGTGCCTGGAGTGGGGGGGACGGAAACACCATATATTTT. The whole variable domain, filled in from reference TRBV30 and TRBJ1-3, reads SQTIHQWPATLVQPVGSPLSLECTVEGTSNPNLYWYRQAAGRGLQLLFYSVGIGQISSEVPQNLSASRPQDRQFILSSKKLLLSDSGFYLCAWSGGDGNTIYFGEGSWLTVV.

The J gene is TRBJ2-3, the V gene TRBV28; tentative D call: TRBD2 (5 bases). Trimming pared 3 bases from V and 0 bases from J, leaving 7 bases between. The germline CDR1 and CDR2 sequences are MDHEN and SYDVKM. The CDR3 has 14 residues. The DNA for the CDR3 is TGTGCCAGCAGTTTGAGGGCTAGCACAGATACGCAGTATTTT. Translation gives CASSLRASTDTQYF.

The rearrangement joins TRBV25-1 to TRBJ1-1; D is perhaps TRBD1 (5 bases). CDR1 is MGHDK and CDR2 is SYGVNS in the germline V gene. The ends were cut back, 4 bases at V and 10 bases at J, with 16 bases in the middle. CDR3 size: 13 residues. The CDR3 region has the DNA TGTGCCAGCAGTGGGGGGGGGAAAAGATCAGCTTTCTTT. Translated: CASSGGGKRSAFF.

The chain couples TRBV7-9 to TRBJ2-3; 11 positions match TRBD2. This CDR3 is built from 15 residues. Unmatched junction bases numbered 4, after V lost 3 bases and J lost 5 bases. The germline V gene encodes CDR1 SEHNR and CDR2 FQNEAQ (reference sequence). CDR3 sequence: CASSLTSGVGDTQYF. CDR3 nucleotide sequence: TGTGCCAGCAGCTTGACTAGCGGGGTAGGAGATACGCAGTATTTT.

This rearrangement joins TRBV7-2 to TRBJ2-7, with TRBD2 identical over 9 bases. Trimming at V came to 5 bases and at J to 2 bases, leaving 10 bases not matched to a gene. This CDR3 region has 16 residues. Per the germline V gene, CDR1 is SGHTA and CDR2 is FQGNSA. For the CDR3, the DNA is TGTGCCAGCAGCGCGGTGGGACTAGCAGACCCCTACGAGCAGTACTTC. It translates to CASSAVGLADPYEQYF.

The chain uses TRBV15 and TRBJ2-7, with D possibly being TRBD2 (5 bases). The germline gives CDR1 LNHNV, CDR2 YYDKDF (reference sequence). V dropped 0 bases and J dropped 5 bases, with 17 bases sitting between them. This CDR3 has 16 residues. For the CDR3, the DNA is TGTGCCACCAGCAGAGATCAAGGACTCCGGACCCACGAGCAGTACTTC. This sequence encodes CATSRDQGLRTHEQYF.

Only a few counts were recorded for this clone. The rearrangement links TRBV27 to TRBJ1-5, with D unclear. CDR1 is MNHEY, CDR2 SMNVEV, per germline (reference sequence). Trimming stripped 5 bases from V and 4 bases from J, with 9 bases between. The CDR3 is 13 residues long. The CDR3 DNA reads as TGTGCCAGCAGTCCCTCCGGGAATCAGCCCCAGCATTTT. Translated, it gives CASSPSGNQPQHF.

This chain joins TRBV20-1 and TRBJ1-1, with D possibly TRBD1 on 5 matching bases. V lost 4 bases to trimming and J lost 6 bases, with 9 bases between them. Germline V gene lookup returns CDR1 DFQATT and CDR2 SNEGSKA (reference sequence). CDR3 size: 11 residues. The CDR3 coding sequence is TGCAGTGCTACAGGGCTACCTGAAGCTTTCTTT. This gives the protein CSATGLPEAFF.

This clone came up once. This sequence joins TRBV7-3 and TRBJ2-3, with TRBD2 identical over 9 bases. The V and J ends lost 1 base and 2 bases, in that order; junction bases with no gene match: 4. Germline V gene data show CDR1 as SGHTA and CDR2 as FQGTGA. The CDR3 runs 16 residues. This CDR3 is CASSLNLAGPTDTQYF. For the CDR3, the DNA is TGTGCCAGCAGCTTAAACCTAGCGGGGCCCACAGATACGCAGTATTTT.

CDR3 residues: CASSLTDRDGTDTQYF. The DNA of the CDR3 is TGTGCCAGCAGCCTAACTGACCGGGATGGGACAGATACGCAGTATTTT. The gene calls are TRBV7-9 and TRBJ2-3, with a weak D call TRBD2 (5 bases). Germline V gives CDR1 SEHNR, CDR2 FQNEAQ (reference sequence). Trimming pared 5 bases from V and 3 bases from J, leaving 18 bases between. The CDR3 is 16 amino acids.

This clone showed up just once. V gene TRBV18 combines with J gene TRBJ2-7; D possibly corresponds to TRBD1 (5 bases). Germline CDR1 reads KGHSH; CDR2 reads LQKENI. Trimming shortened V by 3 bases and J by 1 base, and 7 bases separated the two germline ends. The CDR3 loop spans 13 amino acids. CDR3 DNA: TGTGCCAGCTCACCGGACAAGTCCTACGAGCAGTACTTC. Protein: CASSPDKSYEQYF.

This sequence joins TRBV27 and TRBJ2-3; 8 nucleotides align to TRBD2. The junction had 1 base not matched to a gene; V was cut back by 2 bases and J by 0 bases. CDR1 and CDR2 from the germline V gene are MNHEY and SMNVEV (reference sequence). The CDR3 contains 15 residues. The CDR3 nucleotides read TGTGCCAGCAGTTTAGGGACTAGAAGCACAGATACGCAGTATTTT. Translating gives CASSLGTRSTDTQYF.

The chain is built from TRBV6-5 and TRBJ2-7, with 10 bases matching TRBD1. Germline values: CDR1 MNHEY, CDR2 SVGAGI. V shed 5 bases and J 4 bases; nucleotides not matched to a gene: 5. The CDR3 loop spans 14 amino acids. The CDR3 DNA follows: TGTGCCAGCAGTGAGACAGGGGGCGGGTACGAGCAGTACTTC. Amino acids: CASSETGGGYEQYF.

V and J are TRBV2 and TRBJ1-2; D not resolved. V lost 2 bases and J 10 bases, leaving 17 bases between the germline ends. This CDR3 has 14 residues. Per germline, CDR1 SNHLY and CDR2 FYNNEI. The CDR3 region has the DNA TGTGCCAGCAGTGAACTCTTGGGAGTAAACGACTACACCTTC. Translation: CASSELLGVNDYTF.

The chain employs TRBV11-2 and TRBJ1-1; perhaps TRBD1 as D (5 bases). This CDR3 region has 14 residues. Germline assignment: CDR1 SGHAT and CDR2 FQNNGV. V lost 3 bases, J lost 0 bases, and 8 bases lay in between. The CDR3 loop is CASSFRRVNTEAFF. The CDR3, as DNA: TGTGCCAGCAGCTTCCGCAGGGTGAACACTGAAGCTTTCTTT.

The count of this clone is one. V and J are TRBV6-1 and TRBJ2-3; 9 positions match TRBD2. V trimming: 3 bases; J trimming: 4 bases; junction bases outside the gene matches: 5. CDR1 is MNHNS, CDR2 SASEGT, per germline. The CDR3 spans 15 residues. The CDR3 nucleotides read TGTGCCAGCAGTGACCCGCGGGGGGGATCAGATACGCAGTATTTT. It specifies CASSDPRGGSDTQYF.